This T cell receptor beta chain was identified in a study of neurological immune-mediated disorders. With 10-nucleotide random UMIs included, cDNA was synthesized by 5'RACE. MiXCR, run by TCRdb on the 5' RACE reads, gives a single entry per CDR3 protein. Of roughly 41,000 distinct CDR3 sequences listed, roughly 2% are singletons. This clonotype occurred many times. Input material: PBMCs. The clonotype was recovered from a woman aged 40 to 50 with multiple sclerosis.

The CDR3 DNA follows: TGTGCCAGCAGACCAGGGGGCTGGACTGAAGCTTTCTTT. Translating gives CASRPGGWTEAFF. The rearrangement joins TRBV6-5 to TRBJ1-1; 8 bases match TRBD1. The CDR3 covers 13 residues. The germline V gene encodes CDR1 MNHEY and CDR2 SVGAGI. V trimming: 6 bases; J trimming: 5 bases; junction bases outside the gene matches: 5.